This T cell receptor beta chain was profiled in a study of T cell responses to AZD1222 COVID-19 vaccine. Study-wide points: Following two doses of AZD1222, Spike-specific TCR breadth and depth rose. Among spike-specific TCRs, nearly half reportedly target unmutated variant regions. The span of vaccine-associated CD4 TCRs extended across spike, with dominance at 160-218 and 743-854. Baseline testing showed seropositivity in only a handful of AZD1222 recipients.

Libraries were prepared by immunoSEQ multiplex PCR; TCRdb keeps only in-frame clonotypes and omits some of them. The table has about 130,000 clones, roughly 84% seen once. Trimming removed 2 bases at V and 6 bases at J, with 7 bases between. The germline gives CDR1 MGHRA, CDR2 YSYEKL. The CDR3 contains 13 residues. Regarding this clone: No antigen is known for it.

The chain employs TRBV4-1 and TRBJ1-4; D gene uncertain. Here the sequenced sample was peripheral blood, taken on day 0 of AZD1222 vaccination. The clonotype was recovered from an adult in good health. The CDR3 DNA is TGCGCCAGCAGCCAATCCATTTATGAAAAACTGTTTTTT. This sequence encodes CASSQSIYEKLFF.